This TCR beta chain was captured in a study of T cells in Graves' hyperthyroidism and ophthalmopathy. Whole-study findings and limits: A median approximately 6.8 months before onset, the model predicted ophthalmopathy.

Worth noting for this clonotype: No antigen is known for it.

V shed 5 bases and J 10 bases; nucleotides not matched to a gene: 2. The germline V gene encodes CDR1 KGHSH and CDR2 LQKENI. The CDR3 has 11 amino acids. TCR beta CDR3 region amplification was performed from RNA transcripts. First-round RT-PCR with HTBI primers amplified the TCR CDR3 region. A single record per CDR3 protein comes from TCRdb applying MiXCR to the multiplex PCR reads. The data show fewer than 350,000 distinct CDR3 sequences, roughly a fifth seen once. Patients showing uncontrolled infection, other autoimmune disease, pregnancy or lactation were ineligible. Sequenced input: blood. This chain joins TRBV18 and TRBJ2-1; 7 bases align to TRBD2. The sequence derives from a woman aged 50 to 60 with Graves' hyperthyroidism. The CDR3 sequence is CASSTGGEQFF. CDR3 coding DNA: TGTGCCAGCTCAACGGGGGGAGAGCAGTTCTTC.